This paragraph covers one TCR beta chain sequence. V was cut by 0 bases and J by 6 bases, with 14 bases left in between. There are 15 residues in the CDR3. The germline V gene has CDR1 LNHNV and CDR2 YYDKDF (reference sequence). The record originates from a study of blood T cell repertoires in COVID-19. TCRdb's table, derived via immunoSEQ multiplex PCR, lists solely in-frame clones and lacks some. Seen here are some 250,000 clones, approximately 86% observed once, and the top ten hold 2.5% to 3.5%. Sequencing was done on a sample of peripheral blood. This chain uses TRBV15 with TRBJ1-2; D may be TRBD1 (6 bases). This receptor was taken from a woman aged 25 to 39 who had recovered from COVID-19. The CDR3 DNA follows: TGTGCCACCAGCAGAGATCACGCAGGGGTCGATGGCTACACCTTC. It codes for CATSRDHAGVDGYTF.